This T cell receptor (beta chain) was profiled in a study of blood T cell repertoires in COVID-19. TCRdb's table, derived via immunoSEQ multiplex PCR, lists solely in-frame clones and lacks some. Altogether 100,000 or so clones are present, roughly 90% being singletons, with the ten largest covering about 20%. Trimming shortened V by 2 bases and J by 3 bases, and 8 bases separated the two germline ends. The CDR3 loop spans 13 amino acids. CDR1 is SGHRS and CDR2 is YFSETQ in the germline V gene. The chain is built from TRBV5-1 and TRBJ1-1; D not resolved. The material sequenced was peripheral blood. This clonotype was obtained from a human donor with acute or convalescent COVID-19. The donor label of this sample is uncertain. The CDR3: CASSFSQYTEAFF. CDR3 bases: TGCGCCAGCAGCTTTTCGCAGTACACTGAAGCTTTCTTT.